These T cell receptor beta chains were read from a single sample in a study of early stage breast cancer tumors. This table comes from immunoSEQ multiplex PCR, and its TCRdb copy is limited to in-frame clones, with some not included. The table has some 5,000 clones, roughly 70% seen once; the top ten hold roughly 15%. Sequenced sample: normal breast tissue next to the tumor. The receptor source for this set is a person in their sixties with breast cancer. Both conserved end residues are trimmed from each CDR3. Fields, in order: J gene, V gene, CDR3 protein.

>TRBJ2-1|TRBV5-4
ASSLGGGTSGDNEQF
>TRBJ2-5|TRBV19
ASTTGIGRETQY
>TRBJ1-1|TRBV28
ASSLWGNTEAF
>TRBJ1-2|TRBV5-4
ASSFGQGANTNGYT
>TRBJ1-1|TRBV29-1
SVLTGVDTEAF
>TRBJ1-2|TRBV19
ASRARAVSGYT
>TRBJ1-2|TRBV6-5
ASSSTGGGYGYT
>TRBJ2-1|TRBV11-2
ASSLYSVDVSEQF
>TRBJ2-1|TRBV7-2
ASSLEGRGDEQF
>TRBJ1-5|TRBV27
ASSLGRNQPQH
>TRBJ1-1|TRBV7-8
ASSKRRDTEAF
>TRBJ1-4|TRBV2
ASSGNTGINEKLF
>TRBJ2-7|TRBV5-1
ASSFTAGDTYEQY
>TRBJ2-4|TRBV7-2
ASSLGGGGNIQY
>TRBJ2-3|TRBV30
AWSVGGPGPKDTQY
>TRBJ2-1|TRBV9
ASSVGVGGVEQF
>TRBJ2-5|TRBV18
ASSRNGPPLETQY
>TRBJ2-1|TRBV5-1
ASSLINEQF
>TRBJ1-6|TRBV5-4
ASSLAGGSPLH
>TRBJ2-5|TRBV5-4
ASSSKDTWQETQY
>TRBJ2-1|TRBV18
ASSPQNEQF
>TRBJ1-2|TRBV6-1
ASSDGTAYYGYT
>TRBJ2-7|TRBV2
ASGQEVNYEQY
>TRBJ2-3|TRBV10-3
AIRSGGSTDTQY
>TRBJ2-2|TRBV11-1
ASSYGPLAAGELF
>TRBJ2-7|TRBV10-1
ASSENSYEQY
>TRBJ1-2|TRBV6-1
ASSVGQGFGGNYGYT
>TRBJ2-5|TRBV7-9
ASRGVGEAQETQY
>TRBJ2-3|TRBV28
ASSPLWGTHFSSSTDTQY
>TRBJ2-5|TRBV5-1
ASKQAGEETQY
>TRBJ2-1|TRBV5-4
ASSLKVAGVNEQF
>TRBJ2-2|TRBV5-5
ASSPEGGFGELF